These 16 T cell receptor beta chains were sequenced from one sample in a study of cytomegalovirus exposure and HLA in healthy donors. The primer mix had 60 Vbeta and 13 Jbeta primers. TCRdb keeps only in-frame clones here, not all; method: immunoSEQ multiplex PCR. Of about 150,000 clones listed, around 84% are singletons. Sequencing used PBMCs. These receptors all stem from a man aged 25-40 years in good health and CMV-seropositive.

The chain carries TRBV29-1 and TRBJ2-6; D might be TRBD1 (6 bases). Germline loops: CDR1 SQVTM, CDR2 ANQGSEA. V shed 6 bases and J shed 3 bases, with 9 bases lying between them. This CDR3 is 13 amino acids long. DNA of the CDR3: TGCAGCGTGCAGGGGAGTGGGGCCAACGTCCTGACTTTC. Translating it yields CSVQGSGANVLTF. Variable domain in full (rest from reference TRBV29-1 and TRBJ2-6): SAVISQKPSRDICQRGTSLTIQCQVDSQVTMMFWYRQQPGQSLTLIATANQGSEATYESGFVIDKFPISRPNLTFSTLTVSNMSPEDSSIYLCSVQGSGANVLTFGAGSRLTVL.

This chain links TRBV9 with TRBJ1-4; possible D gene TRBD1, 6 bases. Germline CDR1 SGDLS, CDR2 YYNGEE. Trimming took 1 base from V and 8 from J, leaving 18 bases between them. The CDR3 is 16 residues long. As DNA, the CDR3 is TGTGCCAGCAGCGTAAGGGGGGGGAACCCAAACGAAAAACTGTTTTTT. It specifies CASSVRGGNPNEKLFF.

The V gene is TRBV7-2, the J gene TRBJ1-2, with TRBD1 as a possible D gene (5 bases). This CDR3 comprises 15 residues. Germline V gives CDR1 SGHTA, CDR2 FQGNSA. Trimming removed 3 bases from V and 8 bases from J, with 19 bases in between. In DNA form, the CDR3 reads TGTGCCAGCAGCTTCCCTCAGGGATCTATGCGCGGCTACACCTTC. This encodes CASSFPQGSMRGYTF.

The chain joins TRBV27 to TRBJ2-7; the match to TRBD1 covers 7 bases. Germline V CDR1 and CDR2: MNHEY, SMNVEV (reference sequence). The CDR3 runs to 14 residues. With 5 bases clipped from V and 0 bases from J, the junction kept 4 bases outside the gene matches. The DNA of the CDR3 is TGTGCCAGCAGTGACAGGGAAAGCTCCTACGAGCAGTACGTC. It codes for CASSDRESSYEQYV.

V and J are TRBV18 and TRBJ2-7, with D unresolved. V lost 5 bases and J 3 bases, leaving 5 bases between the germline ends. CDR3 length equals 11 residues. Per germline, CDR1 KGHSH and CDR2 LQKENI. CDR3 sequence (DNA): TGTGCCAGCTCAAGAGACTACGAGCAGTACTTC. Its protein product is CASSRDYEQYF. The variable domain in full, completed from reference TRBV18 and TRBJ2-7, reads NAGVMQNPRHLVRRRGQEARLRCSPMKGHSHVYWYRQLPEEGLKFMVYLQKENIIDESGMPKERFSAEFPKEGPSILRIQQVVRGDSAAYFCASSRDYEQYFGPGTRLTVT.

This clone was seen only a few times. The rearrangement uses TRBV5-1 and TRBJ1-1; D ambiguous. The ends were cut back, 0 bases at V and 0 bases at J, with 6 bases in the middle. Germline CDR1 SGHRS, CDR2 YFSETQ. There are 14 residues in the CDR3. The CDR3 here is CASSLDSLNTEAFF. CDR3 sequence (DNA): TGCGCCAGCAGCTTGGACAGTTTGAACACTGAAGCTTTCTTT.

The table lists this clone with a count of one. Within the sample, other DNA sequences also encode this same CDR3. This chain joins TRBV5-1 and TRBJ2-2, with 10 nucleotides matching TRBD2. Germline V CDR1 and CDR2: SGHRS, YFSETQ. The CDR3 runs to 15 residues. V gave up 5 bases and J gave up 1 base; unmatched junction bases: 2. The CDR3 loop reads CASSRTSGNTGELFF. CDR3 bases: TGCGCCAGCAGTCGGACTAGCGGGAACACCGGGGAGCTGTTTTTT.

In its sample, this clone was seen once. The rearrangement links TRBV18 to TRBJ2-5, with 10 bases identical to TRBD1. J gave up 3 bases and V 1 base, and 2 bases lay outside the gene matches. Germline V gives CDR1 KGHSH, CDR2 LQKENI. This CDR3 comprises 15 residues. DNA of the CDR3: TGTGCCAGCTCACCACAGACAGGGGGCGAAGAGACCCAGTACTTC. It encodes CASSPQTGGEETQYF.

The chain combines TRBV29-1 with TRBJ2-3, with TRBD1 as a possible D gene (6 bases). In germline, CDR1 is SQVTM, CDR2 ANQGSEA. The germline V and J ends were trimmed by 3 bases and 0 bases, with 10 bases remaining between them. The CDR3 is 14 residues long. CDR3 region: CSVDQGISTDTQYF. The CDR3 coding sequence is TGCAGCGTTGACCAGGGGATTAGCACAGATACGCAGTATTTT.

The chain couples TRBV6-5 to TRBJ2-7; D might be TRBD1 (6 bases). Germline CDR1 MNHEY, CDR2 SVGAGI. CDR3 length: 14 amino acids. The ends were cut back, 5 bases at V and 3 bases at J, with 14 bases in the middle. CDR3 DNA sequence: TGTGCCAGCAGTCTCCAGGGGAAGGGCTACGAGCAGTACTTC. Translation gives CASSLQGKGYEQYF.

This clone has only one observation. This chain uses TRBV19 with TRBJ2-7; 7 nucleotides agree with TRBD2. Germline V gene data show CDR1 as LNHDA and CDR2 as SQIVND (reference sequence). V lost 5 bases, J lost 6 bases, and 10 bases stayed unmatched. CDR3 length: 14 amino acids. In DNA form, the CDR3 reads TGTGCCAGTAGTCTCGGGACTAACAGGATCGAGCAGTACTTC. Its protein is CASSLGTNRIEQYF.

The CDR3 DNA sequence: TGTGCCAGCAGTGACCCCATATCTAGCGGGAGTCCGGAGCAGTTCTTC. This sequence encodes CASSDPISSGSPEQFF. The chain links TRBV2 to TRBJ2-1; 10 bases map to TRBD2. With 3 bases clipped from V and 10 bases from J, the junction kept 12 bases outside the gene matches. CDR3 length: 16 residues. Germline-derived CDR1 and CDR2 are SNHLY and FYNNEI.

This rearrangement joins TRBV4-1 to TRBJ2-3; TRBD2 aligns across 11 bases. J was trimmed by 7 bases and V by 2 bases; bases with no gene match: 11. CDR1 and CDR2 from the germline V gene are MGHRA and YSYEKL. This CDR3 spans 17 amino acids. The chain's CDR3 is CASSQSPGLAVGNTQYF. The CDR3 nucleotides are TGCGCCAGCAGCCAAAGTCCGGGACTAGCGGTCGGAAATACGCAGTATTTT.

The CDR3 protein is CASSVLNRGELFF. DNA for the CDR3: TGTGCCAGCAGTGTTCTTAATCGCGGGGAGCTGTTTTTT. The rearrangement uses TRBV2 and TRBJ2-2; unclear D gene. V was trimmed by 4 bases and J by 7 bases, leaving 10 bases between them. Germline V lookup: CDR1 SNHLY, CDR2 FYNNEI. The CDR3 loop spans 13 amino acids.

The chain uses TRBV4-3 and TRBJ2-2, with TRBD2 identical over 9 bases. The V gene's germline CDR1 is LGHNA and CDR2 YSLEER. Trimming removed 0 bases from V and 7 bases from J; junction bases left unmatched: 15. This CDR3 has 19 residues. The CDR3 region has the DNA TGCGCCAGCAGCCAAGATGGCGGCGGGAGGGGGGTCTTTGGCGGGGAGCTGTTTTTT. Translation gives CASSQDGGGRGVFGGELFF.

This chain connects TRBV7-3 to TRBJ2-2; 7 nucleotides align to TRBD2. V dropped 4 bases and J dropped 2; count of bases not matched to a gene: 7. The CDR3 length is 16 residues. The V gene's germline CDR1 is SGHTA and CDR2 FQGTGA. The CDR3 loop is CASSSSGTYNTGELFF. CDR3 DNA sequence: TGTGCCAGCAGCTCAAGCGGGACCTATAACACCGGGGAGCTGTTTTTT.